This entry concerns a single T cell receptor beta chain. As yet, its antigen is unknown. A read error may produce the germline difference seen at one junction end. This sample is part of a study of OX40 agonist ivuxolimab in advanced cancers. Study-wide context: Patients were treated with ivuxolimab, an agonistic anti-OX40 (CD134) antibody. Dose-escalation subjects each had hepatocellular carcinoma, melanoma, renal cell or head and neck cancer. Study-level points and caveats: Expanded peripheral T cells had an undetermined antigen specificity.

Germline V lookup: CDR1 SGHAT, CDR2 FQNNGV. The CDR3 consists of 14 residues. Sampled blood was obtained at baseline, cycle 4 day 1, and cycle 7 day 1. The method was immunoSEQ multiplex PCR; TCRdb's version includes in-frame clones alone and lacks a portion of them. This sample carries some 64,000 clones, about 85% of them seen once, and the ten largest clones take 0.67%. Sequences were derived from CD4+ or CD8+ T cells sorted from blood, sampled in a trial of the OX40 agonist ivuxolimab. The rearrangement links TRBV11-2 to TRBJ2-1; possibly TRBD1 for D (6 bases). The sequence was collected from an adult with an advanced solid tumor such as melanoma, head and neck, liver or kidney cancer. The DNA for the CDR3 is TGTGCCAGCAGCTCACAAATCAACAGGGTCGTCTCGGTCTTC. Translated, it gives CASSSQINRVVSVF.